One sample yielded the 25 T cell receptor beta chains listed below, sequenced in a study of PD-1 blockade in mismatch repair-deficient tumors. What these receptors recognize is not known. The table came from immunoSEQ multiplex PCR; TCRdb's copy has only in-frame clones and leaves some out. The sample lists about 14,000 clones; about 86% were seen once. Specified time point: approximately 10-day in vitro stimulation with candidate neoantigen peptide 6. Sequencing was performed on cells cultured in vitro, taken from a patient treated with pembrolizumab. The receptors were gathered from an adult with mismatch repair-deficient cancer.

The rearrangement joins TRBV6-5 to TRBJ2-2; D perhaps matches TRBD1 (5 bases). This CDR3 is built from 13 residues. The germline gives CDR1 MNHEY, CDR2 SVGAGI. Trimming took off 7 bases at V and 5 bases at J, with 11 bases between the two ends. The CDR3 DNA reads TGTGCCAGCACCCAGACAGATACCGGGGAGCTGTTTTTT. Residues: CASTQTDTGELFF.

The chain recombines TRBV7-2 with TRBJ2-2, with TRBD1 matching over 8 bases. The trim removed 6 bases at V and 4 bases at J, leaving 4 bases unmatched. Germline lookup yields CDR1 SGHTA and CDR2 FQGNSA. This CDR3 has 14 residues. CDR3 DNA sequence: TGTGCCAGCAGGAGGGACAGGCGCACCGGGGAGCTGTTTTTT. Its translation: CASRRDRRTGELFF.

The J gene is TRBJ1-1, the V gene TRBV28; D is ambiguous. CDR1 is MDHEN, CDR2 SYDVKM, per germline. V shed 1 base and J shed 3 bases, with 3 bases lying between them. The CDR3 is 12 amino acids. The chain's CDR3 is CASSLLHTEAFF. The DNA for the CDR3 is TGTGCCAGCAGTTTATTGCACACTGAAGCTTTCTTT.

This chain connects TRBV12-5 to TRBJ2-7; D is perhaps TRBD2 (6 bases). This CDR3 comprises 16 residues. Germline CDR1 LGHNT, CDR2 FRNRAP. Between the trimmed V and J ends, which lost 1 base and 0 bases, there was a span of 13 bases. The CDR3 is CASGLAQGGASYEQYF. CDR3 nucleotide sequence: TGTGCTAGTGGTTTGGCCCAGGGCGGGGCCTCCTACGAGCAGTACTTC.

The chain employs TRBV9 and TRBJ2-7, with D unresolved. Germline loops: CDR1 SGDLS, CDR2 YYNGEE. V was pared by 0 bases and J by 2 bases, with 9 bases between. This CDR3 contains 14 residues. The CDR3 protein is CASSVDPHTYEQYF. In DNA form, the CDR3 reads TGTGCCAGCAGCGTAGACCCCCACACCTACGAGCAGTACTTC.

The chain combines TRBV30 with TRBJ2-3; 7 bases align to TRBD2. From germline, CDR1 is GTSNPN and CDR2 SVGIG (reference sequence). V was pared by 0 bases and J by 4 bases, with 7 bases of the junction left unmatched. The CDR3 loop spans 15 amino acids. CDR3 loop: CAWSVLAGVSDTQYF. In DNA form, the CDR3 reads TGTGCCTGGAGTGTACTGGCGGGAGTATCAGATACGCAGTATTTT.

This chain connects TRBV15 to TRBJ1-4; unclear D gene. This CDR3 spans 14 amino acids. Looked up from germline, CDR1 is LNHNV and CDR2 is YYDKDF (reference sequence). Trimming took off 1 base at V and 5 bases at J, with 8 bases between the two ends. The CDR3 protein is CATSRGEQNEKLFF. CDR3 sequence (DNA): TGTGCCACCAGCAGAGGGGAACAGAATGAAAAACTGTTTTTT.

The gene calls are TRBV2 and TRBJ2-2, with 11 bases matching TRBD2. The CDR3 runs to 15 residues. V lost 6 bases, J lost 3 bases, and 3 bases stayed unmatched. Germline-derived CDR1 and CDR2 are SNHLY and FYNNEI. CDR3 region: CASRASGRYTGELFF. The CDR3 nucleotides read TGTGCCAGCAGGGCTAGCGGGAGGTACACCGGGGAGCTGTTTTTT.

This clone has a handful of counts. The genes are TRBV2 and TRBJ1-2; D is perhaps TRBD1 (6 bases). V lost 5 bases and J 7 bases, leaving 17 bases between the germline ends. The CDR3 has 14 residues. The germline V gene has CDR1 SNHLY and CDR2 FYNNEI. DNA of the CDR3: TGTGCCAGCAGTCGGGCCAGGGGACAATTTGGCTACACCTTC. Protein sequence: CASSRARGQFGYTF.

The chain links TRBV9 to TRBJ1-1; D remains ambiguous. CDR3 length equals 15 residues. In germline, CDR1 is SGDLS, CDR2 YYNGEE. With 0 bases removed from V and 0 bases from J, the gap between germline ends came to 9 bases. The CDR3 bases are TGTGCCAGCAGCGTAGCAGGCGACATGAACACTGAAGCTTTCTTT. Protein sequence: CASSVAGDMNTEAFF.

The chain combines TRBV28 with TRBJ1-2; D gene unclear. Germline V gene lookup returns CDR1 MDHEN and CDR2 SYDVKM. The CDR3 contains 16 residues. Trimming took 0 bases from V and 3 from J, leaving 14 bases between them. CDR3 sequence reads: CASSLWRKGSHYGYTF. In DNA form, the CDR3 reads TGTGCCAGCAGTTTATGGCGTAAAGGGTCCCACTATGGCTACACCTTC.

J is TRBJ1-4 and V is TRBV27; D is unclear. V was pared by 0 bases and J by 8 bases, with 16 bases between. The CDR3 has 16 residues. The germline CDR1 and CDR2 sequences are MNHEY and SMNVEV (reference sequence). CDR3 DNA sequence: TGTGCCAGCAGTTTATCGGGGAGAGGGCCCAGGGAAAAACTGTTTTTT. It specifies CASSLSGRGPREKLFF. Combining the CDR3 with reference TRBV27 and TRBJ1-4 gives the whole variable domain EAQVTQNPRYLITVTGKKLTVTCSQNMNHEYMSWYRQDPGLGLRQIYYSMNVEVTDKGDVPEGYKVSRKEKRNFPLILESPSPNQTSLYFCASSLSGRGPREKLFFGSGTQLSVL.

In DNA, the CDR3 is TGTGCCAGCAGTTACTCAGGCGGATCTAGCACAGATACGCAGTATTTT. This translates into CASSYSGGSSTDTQYF. The chain carries TRBV6-6 and TRBJ2-3; D not resolved. CDR1 is MNHNY, CDR2 SVGAGI, per germline (reference sequence). Trimming cost V 0 bases and J 0 bases, with 10 bases left between them. The CDR3 runs to 16 residues.

The chain is built from TRBV30 and TRBJ2-1, with 7 nucleotides matching TRBD2. Germline V gives CDR1 GTSNPN, CDR2 SVGIG (reference sequence). This CDR3 is built from 13 residues. The V segment lost 3 bases and the J segment 4 bases; nucleotides outside the gene matches: 3. This CDR3 reads CAWSGRLYNEQFF. The CDR3 coding sequence is TGTGCCTGGAGCGGGAGGTTATACAATGAGCAGTTCTTC.

V and J are TRBV9 and TRBJ2-1, with D possibly matching TRBD2 (6 bases). CDR1 is SGDLS and CDR2 is YYNGEE in the germline V gene. The CDR3 loop spans 16 amino acids. With 0 bases removed from V and 0 bases from J, the gap between germline ends came to 10 bases. This CDR3 is CASSVVGGSSYNEQFF. In DNA, the CDR3 is TGTGCCAGCAGCGTAGTGGGGGGAAGCTCCTACAATGAGCAGTTCTTC.

This clone was seen only once. This rearrangement joins TRBV6-1 to TRBJ2-1; TRBD2 matches at 9 bases. This CDR3 is built from 15 residues. The V and J ends lost 5 bases and 0 bases, in that order; junction bases with no gene match: 2. Germline CDR1 and CDR2: MNHNS and SASEGT. DNA of the CDR3: TGTGCCAGCAGTACTAGCGGGCTCTCCTACAATGAGCAGTTCTTC. Translation: CASSTSGLSYNEQFF.

The chain combines TRBV27 with TRBJ2-1; TRBD1 matches at 9 bases. Germline CDR1 reads MNHEY; CDR2 reads SMNVEV (reference sequence). The CDR3 covers 15 residues. V was pared by 3 bases and J by 4 bases, with 4 bases of the junction left unmatched. The CDR3 loop is CASSFEGQGYNEQFF. Here the CDR3 DNA reads TGTGCCAGCAGTTTTGAGGGACAGGGTTACAATGAGCAGTTCTTC.

The chain uses TRBV11-3 and TRBJ2-2; D is perhaps TRBD1 (5 bases). V lost 1 base to trimming and J lost 7 bases, with 13 bases between them. Per the germline V gene, CDR1 is SGHNT and CDR2 is YENEEA. The CDR3 is 15 amino acids. The CDR3 spells CASSLGQGSGGELFF. For the CDR3, the DNA is TGTGCCAGCAGCTTAGGGCAGGGTTCGGGCGGGGAGCTGTTTTTT.

The chain links TRBV5-1 to TRBJ2-3, with no clear D. Trimming cost V 2 bases and J 1 base, with 5 bases left between them. The CDR3 totals 13 residues. In germline, CDR1 is SGHRS, CDR2 YFSETQ. CDR3 nucleotides: TGCGCCAGCAGCTTCGAGGGCACAGATACGCAGTATTTT. Translating it yields CASSFEGTDTQYF.

The chain has TRBV18 and TRBJ1-1; the D is unclear. The germline V gene encodes CDR1 KGHSH and CDR2 LQKENI. The germline V and J ends were trimmed by 6 bases and 0 bases, with 5 bases remaining between them. This CDR3 contains 12 residues. CDR3 sequence: CASSRMNTEAFF. The CDR3 DNA is TGTGCCAGCTCCCGCATGAACACTGAAGCTTTCTTT.

The V gene is TRBV5-1, the J gene TRBJ2-1; 11 positions match TRBD2. CDR3 length: 16 amino acids. CDR1 and CDR2 from the germline V gene are SGHRS and YFSETQ. Trimming at V came to 3 bases and at J to 3 bases, leaving 5 bases not matched to a gene. The CDR3 DNA follows: TGCGCCAGCAGCTCAACCGGGACTAGCGGCTACAATGAGCAGTTCTTC. It yields the protein CASSSTGTSGYNEQFF.

The rearrangement uses TRBV28 and TRBJ1-4; the D is unclear. The CDR3 runs 14 residues. The germline V gene encodes CDR1 MDHEN and CDR2 SYDVKM. V was shortened by 6 bases and J by 5 bases, with 13 bases between the two germline ends. CDR3 in DNA: TGTGCCAGCAGGAACGAACAGATGAATGAAAAACTGTTTTTT. The encoded protein is CASRNEQMNEKLFF.

This rearrangement joins TRBV11-2 to TRBJ2-7; 12 nucleotides line up with TRBD2. Germline loops: CDR1 SGHAT, CDR2 FQNNGV. Unmatched junction bases numbered 4, after V lost 6 bases and J lost 4 bases. This CDR3 is built from 14 residues. CDR3 loop: CASRRTSGRYEQYF. For the CDR3, the DNA is TGTGCCAGCAGACGAACTAGCGGGAGGTACGAGCAGTACTTC.

The chain couples TRBV9 to TRBJ2-3; tentatively, D is TRBD1 (6 bases). Germline lookup yields CDR1 SGDLS and CDR2 YYNGEE. The CDR3 contains 16 residues. Trimming took 3 bases from V and 3 from J, leaving 17 bases between them. DNA of the CDR3: TGTGCCAGCAGCGACACCACAGGGACGGGGACAGATACGCAGTATTTT. This translates into CASSDTTGTGTDTQYF.

CDR3 nucleotides: TGTGCCAGCAGCTTAGGCCGTAGGGGACTAGTCTTTCCTGAGCAGTTCTTC. Protein: CASSLGRRGLVFPEQFF. The gene calls are TRBV7-2 and TRBJ2-1; 8 bases are shared with TRBD2. The CDR3 runs to 17 residues. Germline CDR1 reads SGHTA; CDR2 reads FQGNSA. Trimming removed 1 base from V and 9 bases from J; junction bases left unmatched: 14.